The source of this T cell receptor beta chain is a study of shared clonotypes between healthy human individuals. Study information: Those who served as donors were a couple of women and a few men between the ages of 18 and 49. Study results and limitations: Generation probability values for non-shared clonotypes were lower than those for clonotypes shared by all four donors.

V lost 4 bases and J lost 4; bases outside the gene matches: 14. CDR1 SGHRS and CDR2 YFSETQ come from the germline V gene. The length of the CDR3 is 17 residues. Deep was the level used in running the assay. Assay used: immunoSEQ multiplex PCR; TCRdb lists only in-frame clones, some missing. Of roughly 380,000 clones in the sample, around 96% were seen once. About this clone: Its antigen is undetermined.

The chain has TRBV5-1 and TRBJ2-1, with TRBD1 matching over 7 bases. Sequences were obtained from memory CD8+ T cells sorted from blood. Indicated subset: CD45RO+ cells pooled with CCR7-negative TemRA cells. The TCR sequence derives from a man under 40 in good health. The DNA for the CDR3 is TGCGCCAGCAGCCAAAACGTTGTCGGGACAGTATACAATGAGCAGTTCTTC. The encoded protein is CASSQNVVGTVYNEQFF.